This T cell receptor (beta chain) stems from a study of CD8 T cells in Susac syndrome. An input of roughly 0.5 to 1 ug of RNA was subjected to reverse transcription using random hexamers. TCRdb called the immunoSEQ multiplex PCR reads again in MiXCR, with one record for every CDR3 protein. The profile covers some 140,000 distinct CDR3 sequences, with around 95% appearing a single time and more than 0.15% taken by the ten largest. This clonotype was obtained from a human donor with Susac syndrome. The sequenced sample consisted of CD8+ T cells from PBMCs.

CDR3 protein: CASSVDEGNIQYF. CDR3 bases: TGTGCCAGCAGCGTAGACGAGGGAAACATTCAGTACTTC. The chain is built from TRBV9 and TRBJ2-4, with a tentative D call TRBD2 (5 bases). V was pared by 0 bases and J by 6 bases, with 7 bases between. The germline CDR1 and CDR2 sequences are SGDLS and YYNGEE. The CDR3 runs 13 residues.